Shown below are 22 T cell receptor beta chains from a single sample sequenced in a study of cytomegalovirus exposure and HLA in healthy donors. PCR amplification relied on 60 Vbeta primers (plus 13 Jbeta primers). Method: immunoSEQ multiplex PCR; TCRdb's copy keeps in-frame clones and lacks some. This table holds 82,000 or so clones, around 9.1% found once. The sequenced sample was PBMCs. Every receptor here comes from a man in his sixties in good health and CMV-seropositive.

The sample holds a few counts of this clone. CDR3 bases: TGTGCCAGTATTAGTGGGGGGATTAACACTGAAGCTTTCTTT. This encodes CASISGGINTEAFF. The V call is TRBV18, the J call TRBJ1-1; perhaps TRBD1 as D (5 bases). V was shortened by 9 bases and J by 2 bases, with 16 bases between the two germline ends. The CDR3 is 14 amino acids. The germline CDR1 and CDR2 sequences are KGHSH and LQKENI.

This clone was seen a few times. This chain connects TRBV27 to TRBJ2-3, with D maybe TRBD1 (6 bases). Per germline, CDR1 MNHEY and CDR2 SMNVEV (reference sequence). The CDR3 is 14 residues long. V dropped 6 bases and J dropped 2 bases, with 12 bases sitting between them. The chain's CDR3 is CASRDSGYTDTQYF. As DNA, the CDR3 is TGTGCCAGCAGGGACAGCGGCTACACAGATACGCAGTATTTT.

This chain connects TRBV27 to TRBJ2-5; 10 bases map to TRBD1. Germline CDR1 reads MNHEY; CDR2 reads SMNVEV (reference sequence). V was pared by 5 bases and J by 6 bases, with 6 bases of the junction left unmatched. This CDR3 is built from 14 residues. The CDR3 region is CASSTTGGGKTQYF. In DNA form, the CDR3 reads TGTGCCAGCAGTACGACAGGGGGCGGGAAGACCCAGTACTTC.

The V and J genes are TRBV7-3 and TRBJ2-1, with 7 bases aligning to TRBD2. V lost 0 bases, J lost 0 bases, and 2 bases stayed unmatched. From germline, CDR1 is SGHTA and CDR2 FQGTGA. This CDR3 has 16 amino acids. The CDR3 is CASSLTGGSSYNEQFF. The CDR3 DNA reads as TGTGCCAGCAGCTTAACCGGCGGGAGCTCCTACAATGAGCAGTTCTTC.

This clone was seen only a few times. The rearrangement joins TRBV29-1 to TRBJ2-1; tentative D call: TRBD2 (7 bases). V lost 3 bases and J 8 bases, leaving 11 bases between the germline ends. Per the germline V gene, CDR1 is SQVTM and CDR2 is ANQGSEA. CDR3 size: 12 residues. CDR3 sequence reads: CSVDRGGDEQFF. The CDR3 region has the DNA TGCAGCGTTGATAGGGGGGGGGATGAGCAGTTCTTC.

This clone was picked up a small number of times. This chain uses TRBV30 with TRBJ1-5; weak D call: TRBD1 (5 bases). Trimming stripped 2 bases from V and 6 bases from J, with 11 bases between. Germline CDR1 reads GTSNPN; CDR2 reads SVGIG (reference sequence). CDR3 size: 13 residues. The CDR3 bases are TGTGCCTGGAGTCGTGGGGGGAGTCAGCCCCAGCATTTT. Translation: CAWSRGGSQPQHF.

The rearrangement links TRBV5-1 to TRBJ2-1, with 9 bases identical to TRBD2. Trimming took 7 bases from V and 7 from J; bases not matched to a gene: 15. Germline lookup yields CDR1 SGHRS and CDR2 YFSETQ. The CDR3 length is 16 residues. CDR3 bases: TGCGCCAGCCTCTTAGGTGGCGGGGGGGCGAGAAATGAGCAGTTCTTC. Its protein is CASLLGGGGARNEQFF.

This clone has more than one count but fewer than ten. This rearrangement joins TRBV5-4 to TRBJ1-1, with D uncertain. Trimming removed 4 bases from V and 1 base from J, with 11 bases in between. Germline loops: CDR1 SGHNT, CDR2 YYREEE (reference sequence). The CDR3 length is 14 residues. CDR3 nucleotide sequence: TGTGCCAGCAGCCAATTTACCGGGAACACTGAAGCTTTCTTT. Amino acid sequence: CASSQFTGNTEAFF.

The chain employs TRBV5-1 and TRBJ2-3; 10 bases agree with TRBD1. Trimming took 4 bases from V and 3 from J; bases not matched to a gene: 5. The germline CDR1 and CDR2 sequences are SGHRS and YFSETQ. The length of the CDR3 is 15 residues. This CDR3 is CASSVDRGLTDTQYF. CDR3 DNA sequence: TGCGCCAGCAGCGTCGACAGGGGGCTAACAGATACGCAGTATTTT.

This chain joins TRBV27 and TRBJ2-2; 13 bases are a match to TRBD2. The CDR3 totals 17 residues. The V and J ends lost 5 bases and 4 bases, in that order; junction bases with no gene match: 7. Germline loops: CDR1 MNHEY, CDR2 SMNVEV (reference sequence). CDR3 amino acids: CASSPGLAGATTGELFF. The CDR3 region has the DNA TGTGCCAGCAGTCCCGGACTAGCGGGAGCCACCACCGGGGAGCTGTTTTTT.

This clone has more than one count but fewer than ten. The rearrangement links TRBV19 to TRBJ1-1; the match to TRBD1 covers 8 bases. The V gene end was trimmed by 1 base and the J gene end by 3 bases; junction bases not matched to a gene: 4. The CDR3 covers 15 residues. Germline values: CDR1 LNHDA, CDR2 SQIVND (reference sequence). CDR3 nucleotide sequence: TGTGCCAGTAGTATAGGGACAGGGTCGGACACTGAAGCTTTCTTT. This sequence encodes CASSIGTGSDTEAFF.

This clone was seen a handful of times. This sequence joins TRBV10-1 and TRBJ2-3; D is unclear. Germline CDR1 is WNHNN and CDR2 is SYGVQD (reference sequence). CDR3 length: 10 residues. Trimming cost V 8 bases and J 5 bases, with 5 bases left between them. The CDR3 region is CASPRDTQYF. The CDR3 DNA reads as TGCGCCAGCCCCCGAGATACGCAGTATTTT.

This clone turned up a few times. The chain combines TRBV5-1 with TRBJ1-3; maybe TRBD1 (5 bases). This CDR3 comprises 14 residues. V lost 4 bases and J lost 4, with 12 bases in between. Germline V lookup: CDR1 SGHRS, CDR2 YFSETQ. CDR3 nucleotides: TGCGCCAGCAGCCCAGGGACTGCGGGAAACACCATATATTTT. Protein: CASSPGTAGNTIYF.

The chain joins TRBV7-8 to TRBJ2-1; the match to TRBD2 covers 9 bases. Per the germline V gene, CDR1 is SGHVS and CDR2 is FQNEAQ. This CDR3 contains 15 residues. Trimming took 5 bases from V and 12 from J; bases not matched to a gene: 14. Here the CDR3 reads CASSPVPGLARRQFF. The DNA of the CDR3 is TGTGCCAGCAGCCCTGTCCCGGGACTAGCACGGAGGCAGTTCTTC.

This clone was seen ten or more times. The gene calls are TRBV7-9 and TRBJ2-1; possibly TRBD2 for D (6 bases). Deletions cut 3 bases from V and 8 bases from J, with 11 bases between. The CDR3 is 13 residues long. The germline V gene encodes CDR1 SEHNR and CDR2 FQNEAQ (reference sequence). The CDR3 sequence: CASSFGGEDEQFF. The CDR3 DNA follows: TGTGCCAGCAGCTTCGGAGGGGAGGATGAGCAGTTCTTC.

The chain uses TRBV7-2 and TRBJ2-7, with unresolved D. Trimming shortened V by 2 bases and J by 0 bases, and 8 bases separated the two germline ends. The CDR3 has 14 amino acids. Germline V lookup: CDR1 SGHTA, CDR2 FQGNSA. The CDR3 DNA follows: TGTGCCAGCAGCTTATTCGCGAGCTCCTACGAGCAGTACTTC. Its translation is CASSLFASSYEQYF.

Turning to this clone: The junction differs from germline at one of its ends, possibly a read error. This rearrangement joins TRBV7-7 to TRBJ2-5; TRBD2 matches 15 bases. Germline V gives CDR1 SSHAT, CDR2 FNYEAQ (reference sequence). This CDR3 region has 18 residues. CDR3: CASSYLPGLAGGKETQYF. The CDR3 bases are TGTGCTAGCAGCTACCTTCCGGGACTAGCGGGGGGAAAAGAGACCCAGTACTTC.

There are a few counts of this clone. The V call is TRBV6-1, the J call TRBJ1-5; TRBD1 matches 10 bases. Germline CDR1 MNHNS, CDR2 SASEGT. The CDR3 length is 12 residues. Trimming removed 8 bases from V and 5 bases from J; junction bases left unmatched: 0. Here the CDR3 reads CASGTGDQPQHF. For the CDR3, the DNA is TGTGCCAGCGGGACAGGGGATCAGCCCCAGCATTTT.

This clone was counted only a few times. The rearrangement links TRBV7-9 to TRBJ2-1, with D possibly matching TRBD2 (5 bases). The CDR3 length is 15 residues. Germline V lookup: CDR1 SEHNR, CDR2 FQNEAQ (reference sequence). The V gene lost 2 bases and the J gene lost 3 bases, with 11 bases spanning the gap. CDR3 sequence reads: CASSLTLASYNEQFF. In DNA form, the CDR3 reads TGTGCCAGCAGCTTAACCCTAGCCAGCTACAATGAGCAGTTCTTC.

As regards this clone: The CDR3 does not close with the conserved phenylalanine or tryptophan, likely indicating a read error. The DNA is omitted, as the CDR3 cannot be located on it reliably, and the CDR3 follows TCRdb's listing. The J gene is TRBJ1-5, the V gene TRBV10-3. Germline values: CDR1 ENHRY, CDR2 SYGVKD. The CDR3 is 14 residues long, ends included. The chain's CDR3 is CAIRAAGVNQPKHL.

This clone was counted only a few times. V and J are TRBV5-6 and TRBJ1-1, with TRBD1 identical over 9 bases. CDR1 SGHDT and CDR2 YYEEEE come from the germline V gene. The CDR3 is made up of 13 amino acids. The V gene end was trimmed by 0 bases and the J gene end by 14 bases; junction bases not matched to a gene: 8. The CDR3 is CASSLDPGQGVFF. DNA for the CDR3: TGTGCCAGCAGCTTGGACCCGGGACAGGGTGTCTTCTTT.

The V call is TRBV2, the J call TRBJ2-3, with 8 positions matching TRBD2. The CDR3 runs 17 residues. Germline V gene lookup returns CDR1 SNHLY and CDR2 FYNNEI. J lost 3 bases, V lost 3 bases, and 11 bases had no gene match. In DNA form, the CDR3 reads TGTGCCAGCAGTGAGGAGGCGGGACTAGTGAGTACAGATACGCAGTATTTT. Its protein is CASSEEAGLVSTDTQYF.